These 32 T cell receptor beta chains share one sample of origin, sequenced in a study of T cells in Graves' hyperthyroidism and ophthalmopathy. The CDR3 regions of TCR beta were amplified from RNA transcripts. The primer set for the first-round RT-PCR of the TCR CDR3 was HTBI. TCRdb ran MiXCR on the multiplex PCR reads and lists one entry per CDR3 protein. The sample gives about 710,000 distinct CDR3 sequences, roughly 15% of which show up once; around 8% is in the top ten. The sequenced sample was blood. The source of these receptors is a young man with Graves' hyperthyroidism.

This clonotype showed up just a few times. V is TRBV6-1 and J is TRBJ1-5; D unclear. The CDR3 is made up of 18 amino acids. The V and J ends lost 5 bases and 8 bases respectively, with 28 bases between them. CDR1 and CDR2 (germline): MNHNS, SASEGT. The CDR3: CASSLNGDFEGIREPQHF. The CDR3 nucleotides are TGTGCCAGCAGTTTGAATGGGGATTTCGAGGGAATTCGGGAGCCCCAGCATTTT.

Turning to this clonotype: Compared with germline, one end of the junction differs, possibly owing to a read error. This sequence joins TRBV27 and TRBJ2-3; 8 positions match TRBD2. The CDR3 is 15 amino acids. CDR1 is MNHEY and CDR2 is SMNVEV in the germline V gene (reference sequence). The DNA for the CDR3 is TGTGCCAGCAGTTTTGCCGGGAGGGGCACAGATATGCAGTATTTT. This encodes CASSFAGRGTDMQYF.

There are many counts of this clonotype. The rearrangement uses TRBV11-2 and TRBJ2-3, with D unclear. This CDR3 is built from 15 residues. CDR1 SGHAT and CDR2 FQNNGV come from the germline V gene. V lost 2 bases and J lost 8, with 17 bases in between. CDR3 region: CASSLRISAGATQYF. In nucleotides, the CDR3 is TGTGCCAGCAGCTTAAGGATCTCGGCCGGCGCTACGCAGTATTTT.

The table lists this clonotype with many counts. The rearrangement links TRBV12-3 or TRBV12-4 to TRBJ2-1, with a possible D match to TRBD2 (6 bases). Trimming left V 6 bases short and J 3 bases short, with 18 bases between. The CDR3 is 16 residues long. The CDR3 coding sequence is TGTGCCAGCAGGTCTAGGACTGGTAGCGGCTACAATGAGCAGTTCTTC. Protein product: CASRSRTGSGYNEQFF.

The V and J genes are TRBV20-1 and TRBJ1-5; D may be TRBD1 (6 bases). Germline V gene sequence: CDR1 DFQATT, CDR2 SNEGSKA (reference sequence). Trimming took off 4 bases at V and 8 bases at J, with 12 bases between the two ends. The CDR3 totals 12 residues. The CDR3 region has the DNA TGCAGTGCTATTACGGGGGCCGAGCCCCAGCATTTT. Translating it yields CSAITGAEPQHF.

This chain connects TRBV10-3 to TRBJ2-3; the D gene is possibly TRBD1 (6 bases). V gave up 8 bases and J gave up 7 bases, with 10 bases separating them. This CDR3 is 11 amino acids long. Germline CDR1 and CDR2: ENHRY and SYGVKD. The CDR3 bases are TGTGCCATCCTTAGGGGGAATACGCAGTATTTT. Amino acid sequence: CAILRGNTQYF.

The gene calls are TRBV20-1 and TRBJ2-1, with D tentatively TRBD2 (6 bases). Germline V gene lookup returns CDR1 DFQATT and CDR2 SNEGSKA (reference sequence). Deletions cut 1 base from V and 1 base from J, with 8 bases between. This CDR3 comprises 14 residues. This CDR3 is CSARAGVSYNEQFF. The CDR3 region has the DNA TGCAGTGCTAGAGCGGGAGTGTCCTACAATGAGCAGTTCTTC.

This clonotype occurred a few times. The gene calls are TRBV27 and TRBJ1-6; no firm D call. Trimming took off 5 bases at V and 0 bases at J, with 14 bases between the two ends. The CDR3 covers 17 residues. Germline V gene lookup returns CDR1 MNHEY and CDR2 SMNVEV (reference sequence). CDR3 region: CASSPRPFSSYNSPLHF. The CDR3 DNA reads TGTGCCAGCAGTCCCAGGCCTTTTAGCTCCTATAATTCACCCCTCCACTTT.

This clonotype was seen at least ten times. The V call is TRBV7-9, the J call TRBJ2-5; D gene ambiguous. The CDR3 loop spans 13 amino acids. Per germline, CDR1 SEHNR and CDR2 FQNEAQ (reference sequence). The V and J ends lost 5 bases and 6 bases respectively, with 13 bases between them. The CDR3 DNA reads as TGTGCCAGCAGCCCCCAGGCCGGGCAGACCCAGTACTTC. Translated, it gives CASSPQAGQTQYF.

There are a few counts of this clonotype. The chain combines TRBV19 with TRBJ2-7; the match to TRBD1 covers 10 bases. The CDR3 runs 15 residues. Trimming at V came to 5 bases and at J to 5 bases, leaving 9 bases not matched to a gene. Germline V gene data show CDR1 as LNHDA and CDR2 as SQIVND (reference sequence). The CDR3 DNA reads as TGTGCCAGTAGTGGGCTCGGACAGGGGGGCCACGAGCAGTACTTC. This codes for CASSGLGQGGHEQYF.

The V gene is TRBV3-1, the J gene TRBJ2-5, with 9 positions matching TRBD2. V gave up 3 bases and J gave up 4 bases; unmatched junction bases: 6. The germline V gene has CDR1 LGHDT and CDR2 YNNKEL (reference sequence). This CDR3 has 15 residues. As DNA, the CDR3 is TGTGCCAGCAGCCACAGGCGGGAGGGCACAGAGACCCAGTACTTC. Its protein is CASSHRREGTETQYF.

This clonotype was observed many times. V and J are TRBV2 and TRBJ2-3; D not certain. The ends were cut back, 4 bases at V and 5 bases at J, with 10 bases in the middle. Germline CDR1 reads SNHLY; CDR2 reads FYNNEI. This CDR3 has 13 amino acids. The CDR3 region is CASSANRVDTQYF. The DNA of the CDR3 is TGTGCCAGCAGTGCCAACCGGGTAGATACGCAGTATTTT.

There are many counts of this clonotype. The chain combines TRBV28 with TRBJ2-7; a possible D gene is TRBD2 (5 bases). This CDR3 is built from 14 residues. Per the germline V gene, CDR1 is MDHEN and CDR2 is SYDVKM. Trimming shortened V by 3 bases and J by 0 bases, and 9 bases separated the two germline ends. CDR3 region: CASSLTINSYEQYF. The CDR3 DNA is TGTGCCAGCAGTTTGACTATCAACTCCTACGAGCAGTACTTC.

This clonotype has only a few counts. Compared with germline, one end of the junction differs, possibly owing to a read error. The chain uses TRBV29-1 and TRBJ2-7, with 11 bases aligning to TRBD2. From germline, CDR1 is SQVTM and CDR2 ANQGSEA. The length of the CDR3 is 16 residues. CDR3 sequence: CSVEGHSGRASHEQYF. The CDR3 DNA sequence: TGCAGCGTTGAGGGGCATAGCGGGAGGGCCTCCCACGAGCAGTACTTC.

Many counts were recorded for this clonotype. The chain is built from TRBV28 and TRBJ2-7; 7 nucleotides line up with TRBD2. Germline CDR1 is MDHEN and CDR2 is SYDVKM. Losses at the gene ends were 5 bases for V and 2 bases for J; bases not matched to a gene: 6. CDR3 length: 14 amino acids. The CDR3: CASSPPGGAYEQYF. CDR3 DNA: TGTGCCAGCAGTCCGCCTGGGGGGGCCTACGAGCAGTACTTC.

This clonotype has at least ten counts. J is TRBJ2-7 and V is TRBV19, with 10 nucleotides matching TRBD2. The ends lost 3 bases at V and 4 bases at J; junction bases unmatched: 6. Germline-derived CDR1 and CDR2 are LNHDA and SQIVND (reference sequence). This CDR3 spans 15 amino acids. Here the CDR3 DNA reads TGTGCCAGTAGTATCGCAGCGGGAGGGCCGTACGAGCAGTACTTC. Translation: CASSIAAGGPYEQYF.

The genes are TRBV27 and TRBJ1-5; no reliable D call. The V end was cut by 4 bases, the J end by 0 bases, with 7 bases between. This CDR3 contains 14 residues. The germline V gene encodes CDR1 MNHEY and CDR2 SMNVEV (reference sequence). As DNA, the CDR3 is TGTGCCAGCAGTTCATTTTATAGCAATCAGCCCCAGCATTTT. Translated, it gives CASSSFYSNQPQHF.

The chain carries TRBV9 and TRBJ2-7; 8 nucleotides agree with TRBD1. The CDR3 is 14 amino acids. Looked up from germline, CDR1 is SGDLS and CDR2 is YYNGEE. Trimming cost V 0 bases and J 6 bases; bases outside gene matches: 5. This CDR3 is CASSVDLTGGEQYF. The CDR3 nucleotides read TGTGCCAGCAGCGTAGACCTAACAGGGGGCGAGCAGTACTTC.

The chain employs TRBV6-2 or TRBV6-3 and TRBJ2-7; no firm D call. V was cut by 6 bases and J by 6 bases, with 15 bases left in between. This CDR3 is 13 amino acids long. In germline, CDR1 is MNHEY, CDR2 SVGEGT. This chain's CDR3 is CASRGTTLGEQYF. For the CDR3, the DNA is TGTGCCAGCAGGGGCACGACTCTCGGCGAGCAGTACTTC.

The chain couples TRBV19 to TRBJ1-5; 8 bases fit TRBD1. Germline CDR1 is LNHDA and CDR2 is SQIVND (reference sequence). The junction had 28 bases not matched to a gene; V was cut back by 6 bases and J by 9 bases. This CDR3 region has 20 residues. The CDR3, as DNA: TGTGCCAGTAGACCAAGGCCCAGGGGGCAAGTTTTTGGGAAATCATTGCCCCAGCATTTT. Residues: CASRPRPRGQVFGKSLPQHF.

This clonotype was counted at least ten times. The J gene is TRBJ2-3, the V gene TRBV28, with TRBD2 matching 9 bases. Germline CDR1 and CDR2: MDHEN and SYDVKM. The CDR3 consists of 14 residues. Trimming at V came to 5 bases and at J to 7 bases, leaving 7 bases not matched to a gene. CDR3 region: CASSRAGGFNTQYF. CDR3 nucleotides: TGTGCCAGCAGTCGAGCGGGAGGTTTCAATACGCAGTATTTT. Full variable domain (remainder filled in from reference TRBV28 and TRBJ2-3): DVKVTQSSRYLVKRTGEKVFLECVQDMDHENMFWYRQDPGLGLRLIYFSYDVKMKEKGDIPEGYSVSREKKERFSLILESASTNQTSMYLCASSRAGGFNTQYFGPGTRLTVL.

This clonotype occurred many times. This chain uses TRBV7-9 with TRBJ2-1; D possibly uses TRBD1 or TRBD2 (6 bases each). Germline loops: CDR1 SEHNR, CDR2 FQNEAQ (reference sequence). There are 14 residues in the CDR3. V lost 5 bases, J lost 5 bases, and 13 bases lay in between. The CDR3 sequence: CASSRRGADNEQFF. CDR3 bases: TGTGCCAGCAGCCGGAGGGGGGCGGACAATGAGCAGTTCTTC.

The chain uses TRBV18 and TRBJ2-2; D possibly corresponds to TRBD2 (5 bases). V was cut by 6 bases and J by 3 bases, with 17 bases left in between. CDR1 and CDR2 from the germline V gene are KGHSH and LQKENI. The CDR3 length is 16 residues. The CDR3 region is CASSSPGSGYTGELFF. CDR3 bases: TGTGCCAGCTCCTCCCCGGGGAGCGGTTACACCGGGGAGCTGTTTTTT. The complete variable domain, with remaining parts taken from reference TRBV18 and TRBJ2-2, reads NAGVMQNPRHLVRRRGQEARLRCSPMKGHSHVYWYRQLPEEGLKFMVYLQKENIIDESGMPKERFSAEFPKEGPSILRIQQVVRGDSAAYFCASSSPGSGYTGELFFGEGSRLTVL.

In its sample, this clonotype was seen a few times. This chain links TRBV5-4 with TRBJ2-7; D is perhaps TRBD1 or TRBD2 (5 bases each). The CDR3 runs to 15 residues. Trimming took 0 bases from V and 0 from J, leaving 10 bases between them. Germline loops: CDR1 SGHNT, CDR2 YYREEE (reference sequence). The CDR3 region is CASSLERGPSYEQYF. In nucleotides, the CDR3 is TGTGCCAGCAGCTTGGAGAGGGGCCCCTCCTACGAGCAGTACTTC.

The genes are TRBV7-2 and TRBJ2-7; D gene unclear. This CDR3 is 13 amino acids long. Trimming pared 1 base from V and 3 bases from J, leaving 7 bases between. The germline CDR1 and CDR2 sequences are SGHTA and FQGNSA. This CDR3 reads CASSLGNDYEQYF. The CDR3, as DNA: TGTGCCAGCAGCTTAGGAAACGACTACGAGCAGTACTTC.

In its sample, this clonotype was seen many times. The chain recombines TRBV20-1 with TRBJ2-5; D gene ambiguous. V lost 0 bases, J lost 1 base, and 9 bases lay in between. The CDR3 has 14 residues. CDR1 and CDR2 (germline): DFQATT, SNEGSKA (reference sequence). The CDR3 DNA is TGCAGTGCTAGAGAAGTCCGCATCCAAGAGACCCAGTACTTC. This encodes CSAREVRIQETQYF.

Many counts were recorded for this clonotype. V gene TRBV7-2 combines with J gene TRBJ1-4; possibly TRBD1 for D (5 bases). V dropped 1 base and J dropped 8 bases, with 11 bases sitting between them. CDR3 length equals 14 residues. Germline loops: CDR1 SGHTA, CDR2 FQGNSA. This chain's CDR3 is CASSLDQGGEKLFF. The CDR3 nucleotides are TGTGCCAGCAGCTTAGACCAGGGCGGAGAAAAACTGTTTTTT.

The chain recombines TRBV28 with TRBJ2-3, with D possibly TRBD2 on 6 matching bases. CDR1 is MDHEN, CDR2 SYDVKM, per germline. This CDR3 is built from 15 residues. Trimming stripped 6 bases from V and 0 bases from J, with 13 bases between. CDR3 sequence reads: CASSQGGLSTDTQYF. The CDR3 bases are TGTGCCAGCAGCCAGGGAGGCCTTAGCACAGATACGCAGTATTTT. Complete variable domain (other parts from reference TRBV28 and TRBJ2-3): DVKVTQSSRYLVKRTGEKVFLECVQDMDHENMFWYRQDPGLGLRLIYFSYDVKMKEKGDIPEGYSVSREKKERFSLILESASTNQTSMYLCASSQGGLSTDTQYFGPGTRLTVL.

V usage is TRBV28 and J usage is TRBJ2-7; a possible D gene is TRBD2 (6 bases). V lost 1 base and J lost 7, with 11 bases in between. Germline CDR1 MDHEN, CDR2 SYDVKM. This CDR3 comprises 13 residues. The CDR3 nucleotides are TGTGCCAGCAGTTTATTAGACGGGAGAGAGCAGTACTTC. Translating gives CASSLLDGREQYF.

The table lists this clonotype with many counts. CDR3 sequence reads: CASSGTAYSNQPQHF. The DNA of the CDR3 is TGTGCCAGCAGTGGGACAGCTTATAGCAATCAGCCCCAGCATTTT. The V and J genes are TRBV27 and TRBJ1-5; 7 bases map to TRBD1. The CDR3 is made up of 15 amino acids. CDR1 is MNHEY and CDR2 is SMNVEV in the germline V gene (reference sequence). The J segment lost 0 bases and the V segment lost 5 bases, leaving 4 bases of the junction unmatched.

This clonotype was recorded at least ten times. The chain couples TRBV28 to TRBJ2-1, with 9 bases fitting TRBD2. After removal of 7 bases from V and 4 bases from J, the junction contained 23 bases not matched to a gene. Per germline, CDR1 MDHEN and CDR2 SYDVKM. The CDR3 length is 20 residues. The CDR3 DNA sequence: TGTGCCAGCACCTCCGCTCTGGGGACTAGCAGCCGGTACGGATACAATGAGCAGTTCTTC. Its protein product is CASTSALGTSSRYGYNEQFF.

This clonotype was detected ten times or more. The chain combines TRBV20-1 with TRBJ2-5; possibly TRBD2 for D (7 bases). V shed 6 bases and J shed 2 bases, with 13 bases lying between them. The germline CDR1 and CDR2 sequences are DFQATT and SNEGSKA (reference sequence). This CDR3 contains 13 residues. The CDR3 nucleotides are TGCAGTGCCAAAGCGGGACAACAAGAGACCCAGTACTTC. Its translation: CSAKAGQQETQYF.